The 14 T cell receptor beta chains reported below all come from one sample, sequenced in a study of control samples from healthy donors and cancer patients (dated by TCRdb to the early 2020s). The library was obtained by the immunoSEQ multiplex PCR assay. Here the immuneACCESS table is served through TCRdb, limited to in-frame sequences with V and J called. Missing clones are a known gap in these copies; in checked studies unresolved V genes cover under half, and the rest lacks a known reason. Counted in this sample were about 170,000 clones; roughly 89% of them appeared once. Approximately 1.6% of the sample is held by the ten biggest clonotypes. Sequencing input: blood. The receptors were gathered from a woman aged 25 to 39 in good health.

The V and J genes are TRBV3-1 (or the pseudogene TRBV3-2) and TRBJ2-3; 9 nucleotides line up with TRBD2. The germline V gene encodes CDR1 LGHDT and CDR2 YNNKEL (reference sequence). The CDR3 contains 16 residues. Trimming cost V 1 base and J 5 bases; bases outside gene matches: 7. CDR3 bases: TGTGCCAGCAGCCAAGGGGCGGGAGGGCTAGGAGATACGCAGTATTTT. This translates into CASSQGAGGLGDTQYF.

The chain has TRBV7-3 and TRBJ2-3; 11 bases align to TRBD2. There are 15 residues in the CDR3. Trimming took 3 bases from V and 1 from J; bases not matched to a gene: 0. The germline V gene has CDR1 SGHTA and CDR2 FQGTGA. The CDR3, as DNA: TGTGCCAGCAGCTTTAGCGGGGGGGGCACAGATACGCAGTATTTT. It encodes CASSFSGGGTDTQYF.

The rearrangement joins TRBV6-2 or TRBV6-3 to TRBJ1-5; D possibly corresponds to TRBD1 (5 bases). Trimming cost V 5 bases and J 4 bases, with 12 bases left between them. Germline CDR1 and CDR2: MNHEY and SVGEGT. This CDR3 is built from 14 residues. The CDR3 DNA reads as TGTGCCAGCAGTACGAGGTCAGGGAATCAGCCCCAGCATTTT. Encoded protein: CASSTRSGNQPQHF.

This clone is deemed medium-sized (0.01 to 0.1%). This chain links TRBV4-2 with TRBJ2-7, with D hard to call. V was trimmed by 1 base and J by 3 bases, leaving 4 bases between them. The CDR3 loop spans 12 amino acids. The V gene's germline CDR1 is LGHNA and CDR2 YNFKEQ. The CDR3 loop is CASSQGNYEQYF. In DNA, the CDR3 is TGTGCCAGCAGCCAAGGGAACTACGAGCAGTACTTC.

This rearrangement joins TRBV19 to TRBJ1-1, with 7 bases lining up with TRBD1. Germline V lookup: CDR1 LNHDA, CDR2 SQIVND (reference sequence). With 7 bases clipped from V and 5 bases from J, the junction kept 13 bases outside the gene matches. The CDR3 is made up of 15 amino acids. The CDR3 DNA sequence: TGTGCCAGTATCCCGACAGGGAGAGTAGTGACTGAAGCTTTCTTT. This encodes CASIPTGRVVTEAFF.

The rearrangement links TRBV11-2 to TRBJ1-1; 11 bases fit TRBD1. The ends lost 5 bases at V and 4 bases at J; junction bases unmatched: 6. CDR3 length: 15 amino acids. The germline gives CDR1 SGHAT, CDR2 FQNNGV. CDR3 DNA: TGTGCCAGCAGCCCGGACAGGGGGCGTATCACTGAAGCTTTCTTT. Its translation is CASSPDRGRITEAFF.

The CDR3 loop is CASSLAGGPDEQYF. Written as DNA, the CDR3 is TGCGCCAGCAGCTTAGCGGGAGGGCCGGACGAGCAGTACTTC. The rearrangement joins TRBV5-1 to TRBJ2-7; 10 bases are a match to TRBD2. The germline CDR1 and CDR2 sequences are SGHRS and YFSETQ. The CDR3 runs 14 residues. Germline trimming cut 2 bases from V and 5 bases from J; bases unmatched to any gene: 4.

The chain combines TRBV7-3 with TRBJ2-6, with D hard to call. The CDR3 sequence is 15 residues long. Per germline, CDR1 SGHTA and CDR2 FQGTGA. The V end lost 0 bases, the J end lost 0 bases, and 3 bases lay between the germline ends. This CDR3 is CASSLTPSGANVLTF. CDR3 nucleotide sequence: TGTGCCAGCAGCTTAACACCCTCTGGGGCCAACGTCCTGACTTTC.

The V call is TRBV4-3, the J call TRBJ2-4; 11 bases fit TRBD2. Germline-derived CDR1 and CDR2 are LGHNA and YSLEER. This CDR3 has 16 amino acids. V shed 0 bases, J shed 3 bases, and the junction held 1 base outside the gene matches. The CDR3 loop is CASSQDLAGGKNIQYF. CDR3 nucleotides: TGCGCCAGCAGCCAAGATCTAGCGGGGGGCAAAAACATTCAGTACTTC.

The chain combines TRBV25-1 with TRBJ1-6; 10 nucleotides align to TRBD1. The CDR3 has 15 amino acids. After removal of 3 bases from V and 6 bases from J, the junction contained 2 bases not matched to a gene. Germline CDR1 reads MGHDK; CDR2 reads SYGVNS. The CDR3 coding sequence is TGTGCCAGCAGTGAGTGGGACAGGGGTAATTCACCCCTCCACTTT. Translated: CASSEWDRGNSPLHF.

V gene TRBV27 combines with J gene TRBJ1-2, with TRBD1 identical over 8 bases. With V trimmed by 4 bases and J by 5 bases, 0 bases remained unmatched. The CDR3 has 12 residues. Germline CDR1 and CDR2: MNHEY and SMNVEV (reference sequence). The CDR3 sequence is CASSYRGYGYTF. CDR3 coding DNA: TGTGCCAGCAGTTACAGGGGGTATGGCTACACCTTC.

This CDR3 is CASSQDPYQPQHF. CDR3 DNA sequence: TGCGCCAGCAGCCAAGATCCCTATCAGCCCCAGCATTTT. The chain carries TRBV4-3 and TRBJ1-5; D is uncertain. The CDR3 has 13 residues. V shed 0 bases and J shed 5 bases, with 5 bases lying between them. Germline assignment: CDR1 LGHNA and CDR2 YSLEER.

CDR3 amino acids: CASSFADRAEQYF. The CDR3 bases are TGTGCCAGCAGCTTCGCGGACAGGGCCGAGCAGTACTTC. The chain carries TRBV5-4 and TRBJ2-7, with TRBD1 identical over 8 bases. With V trimmed by 2 bases and J by 6 bases, 4 bases remained unmatched. Germline loops: CDR1 SGHNT, CDR2 YYREEE (reference sequence). The CDR3 runs 13 residues. Full variable domain (rest looked up from reference TRBV5-4 and TRBJ2-7): ETGVTQSPTHLIKTRGQQVTLRCSSQSGHNTVSWYQQALGQGPQFIFQYYREEENGRGNFPPRFSGLQFPNYSSELNVNALELDDSALYLCASSFADRAEQYFGPGTRLTVT.

This rearrangement joins TRBV7-3 to TRBJ1-1, with TRBD1 matching 9 bases. Germline V gene data show CDR1 as SGHTA and CDR2 as FQGTGA. The junction had 5 bases not matched to a gene; V was cut back by 3 bases and J by 3 bases. This CDR3 is built from 15 residues. Here the CDR3 reads CASSFRDREDTEAFF. CDR3 coding DNA: TGTGCCAGCAGCTTCCGGGACAGGGAGGACACTGAAGCTTTCTTT.